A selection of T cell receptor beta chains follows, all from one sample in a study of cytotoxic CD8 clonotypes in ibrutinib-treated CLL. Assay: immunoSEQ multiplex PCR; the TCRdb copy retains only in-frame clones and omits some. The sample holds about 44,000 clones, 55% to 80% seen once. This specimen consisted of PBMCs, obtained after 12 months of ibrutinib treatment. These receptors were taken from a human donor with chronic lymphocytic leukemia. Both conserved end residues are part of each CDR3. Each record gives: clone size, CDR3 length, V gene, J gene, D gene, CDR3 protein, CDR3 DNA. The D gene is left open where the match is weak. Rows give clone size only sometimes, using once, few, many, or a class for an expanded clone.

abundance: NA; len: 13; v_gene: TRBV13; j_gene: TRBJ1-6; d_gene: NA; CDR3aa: CASRPPGNSPLHF; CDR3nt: TGTGCCAGCAGGCCTCCAGGGAATTCACCCCTCCACTTT
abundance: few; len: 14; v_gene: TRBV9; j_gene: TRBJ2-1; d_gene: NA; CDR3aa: CASGVGPTYNEQFF; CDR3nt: TGTGCCAGCGGAGTGGGGCCAACCTACAATGAGCAGTTCTTC
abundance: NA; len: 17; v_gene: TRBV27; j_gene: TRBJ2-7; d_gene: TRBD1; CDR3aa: CASSSRPPQGARNEQYF; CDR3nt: TGTGCCAGCAGCTCCCGCCCCCCACAGGGGGCACGGAACGAGCAGTACTTC
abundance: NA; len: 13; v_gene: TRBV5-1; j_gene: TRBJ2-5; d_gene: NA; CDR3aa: CASSFPQGETQYF; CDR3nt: TGCGCCAGCAGCTTCCCGCAGGGGGAGACCCAGTACTTC
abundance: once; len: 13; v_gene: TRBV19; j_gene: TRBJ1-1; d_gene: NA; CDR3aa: CASTNTGWTEAFF; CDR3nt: TGTGCCAGTACAAACACAGGGTGGACTGAAGCTTTCTTT
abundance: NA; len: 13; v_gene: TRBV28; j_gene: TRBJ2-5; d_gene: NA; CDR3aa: CASRRQSWETQYF; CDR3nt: TGTGCCAGCAGAAGACAGAGTTGGGAGACCCAGTACTTC
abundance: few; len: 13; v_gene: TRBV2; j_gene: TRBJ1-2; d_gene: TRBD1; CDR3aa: CAIMTGANYGYTF; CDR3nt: TGTGCCATTATGACAGGGGCCAACTATGGCTACACCTTC
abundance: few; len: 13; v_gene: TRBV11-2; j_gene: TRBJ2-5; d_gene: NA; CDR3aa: CASSSGQRETQYF; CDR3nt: TGTGCCAGCAGCTCAGGACAAAGGGAGACCCAGTACTTC
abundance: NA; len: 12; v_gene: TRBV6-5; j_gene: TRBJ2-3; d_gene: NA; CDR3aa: CASRDRTDTQYF; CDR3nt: TGTGCCAGCAGAGACCGCACAGATACGCAGTATTTT
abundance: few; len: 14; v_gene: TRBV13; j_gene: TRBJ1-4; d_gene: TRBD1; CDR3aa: CASSFGQGDEKLFF; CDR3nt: TGTGCCAGCAGCTTTGGGCAGGGGGATGAAAAACTGTTTTTT
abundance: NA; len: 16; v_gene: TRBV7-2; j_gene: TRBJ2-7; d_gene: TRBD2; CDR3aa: CASSLGAGTIRFEQYF; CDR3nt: TGTGCCAGCAGCTTAGGGGCCGGGACTATACGTTTCGAGCAGTACTTC
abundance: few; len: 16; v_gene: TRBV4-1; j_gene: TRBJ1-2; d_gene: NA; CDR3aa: CASSQDLVGLRGGYTF; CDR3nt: TGCGCCAGCAGCCAAGATCTCGTAGGGTTGCGGGGTGGCTACACCTTC
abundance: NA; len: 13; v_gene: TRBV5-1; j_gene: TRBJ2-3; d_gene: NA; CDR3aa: CASSYLGTDTQYF; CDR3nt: TGCGCCAGCAGCTATCTTGGGACAGATACGCAGTATTTT
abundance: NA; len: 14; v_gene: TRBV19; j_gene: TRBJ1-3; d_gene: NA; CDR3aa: CASSYQDSGNTIYF; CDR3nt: TGTGCCAGTAGCTACCAGGACTCTGGAAACACCATATATTTT
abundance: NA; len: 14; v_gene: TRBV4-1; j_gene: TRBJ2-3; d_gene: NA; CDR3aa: CASSQAGHTDTQYF; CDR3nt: TGCGCCAGCAGCCAGGCAGGGCACACAGATACGCAGTATTTT
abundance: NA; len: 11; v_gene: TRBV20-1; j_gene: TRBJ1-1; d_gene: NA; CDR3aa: CSASGSTEAFF; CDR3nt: TGCAGTGCTTCAGGGAGCACTGAAGCTTTCTTT
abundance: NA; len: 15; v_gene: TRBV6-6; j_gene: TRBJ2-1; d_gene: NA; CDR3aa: CASIYTPGAYNEQFF; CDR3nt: TGTGCCAGCATTTATACCCCCGGGGCTTACAATGAGCAGTTCTTC
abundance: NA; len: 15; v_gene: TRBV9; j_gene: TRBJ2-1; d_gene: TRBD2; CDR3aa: CASSVAGLAAHEQFF; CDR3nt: TGTGCCAGCAGCGTAGCGGGACTAGCGGCCCATGAGCAGTTCTTC
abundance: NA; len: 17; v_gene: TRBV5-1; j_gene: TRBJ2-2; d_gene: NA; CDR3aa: CASSLVAGKSNTGELFF; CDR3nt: TGCGCCAGCAGCTTGGTGGCAGGGAAATCGAACACCGGGGAGCTGTTTTTT
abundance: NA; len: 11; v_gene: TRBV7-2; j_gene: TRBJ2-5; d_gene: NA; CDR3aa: CASSHGETQYF; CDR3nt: TGTGCCAGCAGCCACGGGGAGACCCAGTACTTC
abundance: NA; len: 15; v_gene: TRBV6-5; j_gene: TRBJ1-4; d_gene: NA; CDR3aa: CASSYSGGLGEKLFF; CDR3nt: TGTGCCAGCAGTTACTCGGGGGGGCTTGGTGAAAAACTGTTTTTT
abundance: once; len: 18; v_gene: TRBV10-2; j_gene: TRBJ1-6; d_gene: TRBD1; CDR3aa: CASSESMGQGVYNSPLHF; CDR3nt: TGCGCCAGCAGTGAGTCGATGGGACAGGGTGTTTATAATTCACCCCTCCACTTT
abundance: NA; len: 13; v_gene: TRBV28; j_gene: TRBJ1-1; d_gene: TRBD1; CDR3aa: CASSGGTGTEAFF; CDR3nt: TGTGCCAGCAGTGGCGGGACAGGCACTGAAGCTTTCTTT
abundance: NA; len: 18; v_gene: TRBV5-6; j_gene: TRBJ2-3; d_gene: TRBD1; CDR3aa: CASSSEIDRAKYTDTQYF; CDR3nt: TGTGCCAGCAGCTCCGAAATCGACAGGGCCAAGTACACAGATACGCAGTATTTT
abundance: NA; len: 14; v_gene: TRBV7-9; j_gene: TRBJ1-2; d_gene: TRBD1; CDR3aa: CASSLLDRGSGYTF; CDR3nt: TGTGCCAGCAGCCTACTCGACAGGGGATCCGGCTACACCTTC
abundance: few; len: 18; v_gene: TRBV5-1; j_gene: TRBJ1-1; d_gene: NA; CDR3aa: CASSLTPIGGGSNTEAFF; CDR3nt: TGCGCCAGCAGCTTGACCCCGATCGGCGGGGGTTCGAACACTGAAGCTTTCTTT
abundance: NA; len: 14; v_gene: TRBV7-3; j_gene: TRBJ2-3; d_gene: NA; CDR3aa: CASSSPGFTDTQYF; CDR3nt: TGTGCCAGCAGCTCCCCAGGGTTTACAGATACGCAGTATTTT
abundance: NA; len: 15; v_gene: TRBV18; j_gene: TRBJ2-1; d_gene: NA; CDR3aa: CASSPGWGAQDEQFF; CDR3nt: TGTGCCAGCTCACCAGGGTGGGGGGCGCAGGATGAGCAGTTCTTC